The sequence of this T cell receptor (beta chain) was determined in a study of T-cell reconstitution after alpha-beta-depleted transplantation in children. Study results and caveats: In some patients, recipient T cells and intrathymic progenitors surviving conditioning explained high day-60 diversity. T-cell counts and diversity at one year following transplant were attributed mainly to newly produced T cells.

This clonotype has ten or more counts. Its matching antigen is unknown. J lost 0 bases, V lost 3 bases, and 14 bases had no gene match. The CDR3 contains 20 residues. The germline CDR1 and CDR2 sequences are MNHEY and SMNVEV (reference sequence). Unique molecular identifiers were built into the TCRbeta library. TCRdb used MiXCR to reprocess the PCR reads, holding one entry per CDR3 protein. The sample holds 190,000 or so distinct CDR3 sequences, around 5.9% seen once. This clonotype was sampled from a girl under three years old with combined immunodeficiency, due to receive a stem cell transplant. Sequencing used PBMCs, obtained before TCRalphabeta/CD19-depleted stem cell transplant. The rearrangement links TRBV27 to TRBJ2-6, with 7 bases lining up with TRBD1. DNA for the CDR3: TGTGCCAGCAGTTTTGGTTTCGGGACAGTCGACGACTCTGGGGCCAACGTCCTGACTTTC. It codes for CASSFGFGTVDDSGANVLTF.